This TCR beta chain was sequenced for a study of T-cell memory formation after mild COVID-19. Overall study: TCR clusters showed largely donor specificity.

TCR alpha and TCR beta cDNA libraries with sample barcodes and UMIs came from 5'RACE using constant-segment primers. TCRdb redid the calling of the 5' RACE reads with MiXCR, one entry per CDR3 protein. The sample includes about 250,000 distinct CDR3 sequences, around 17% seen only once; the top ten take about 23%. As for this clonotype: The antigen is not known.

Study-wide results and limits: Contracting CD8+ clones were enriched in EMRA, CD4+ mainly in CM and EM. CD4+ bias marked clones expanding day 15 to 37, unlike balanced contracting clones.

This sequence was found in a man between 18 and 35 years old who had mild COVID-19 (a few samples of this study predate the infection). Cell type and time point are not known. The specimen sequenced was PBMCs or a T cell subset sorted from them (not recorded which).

CDR3 nucleotides: TGTGCCAGCAGCCCGCAGGGAAGGGTCGAAAAACTGTTTTTT. Translated: CASSPQGRVEKLFF. This sequence joins TRBV7-2 and TRBJ1-4; possibly TRBD1 for D (5 bases). V was clipped by 5 bases and J by 8 bases, with 15 bases between them. Germline CDR1 is SGHTA and CDR2 is FQGNSA. The CDR3 spans 14 residues.